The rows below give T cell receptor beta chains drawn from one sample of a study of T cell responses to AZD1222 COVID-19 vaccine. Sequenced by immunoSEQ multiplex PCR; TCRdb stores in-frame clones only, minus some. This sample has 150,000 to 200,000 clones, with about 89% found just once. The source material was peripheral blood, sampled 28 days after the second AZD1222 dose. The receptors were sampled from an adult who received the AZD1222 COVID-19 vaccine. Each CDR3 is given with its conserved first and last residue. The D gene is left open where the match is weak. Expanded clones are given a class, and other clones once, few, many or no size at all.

cdr3_aa: CASSPTGGATSNQPQHF
cdr3_nt: TGTGCCAGCAGCCCTACAGGGGGCGCAACGAGCAATCAGCCCCAGCATTTT
d_call: TRBD1
j_call: TRBJ1-5
v_call: TRBV6-2/TRBV6-3
clone_size: .

cdr3_aa: CASSSNSRDKRSVGGYTF
cdr3_nt: TGTGCCAGCAGCTCGAACTCCCGGGACAAGAGATCTGTCGGTGGCTACACCTTC
d_call: .
j_call: TRBJ1-2
v_call: TRBV13
clone_size: .

cdr3_aa: CASRLRTGPSYEQYF
cdr3_nt: TGTGCCAGCAGACTTCGGACTGGCCCCTCCTACGAGCAGTACTTC
d_call: .
j_call: TRBJ2-7
v_call: TRBV6-5
clone_size: .

cdr3_aa: CASSYGSGANTGELFF
cdr3_nt: TGTGCCAGCAGTTACGGCTCCGGGGCGAATACCGGGGAGCTGTTTTTT
d_call: .
j_call: TRBJ2-2
v_call: TRBV6-5
clone_size: .

cdr3_aa: CASSLTPGLALYNEQFF
cdr3_nt: TGTGCCAGCAGCCTGACGCCGGGACTAGCGCTTTACAATGAGCAGTTCTTC
d_call: TRBD2
j_call: TRBJ2-1
v_call: TRBV7-9
clone_size: .

cdr3_aa: CASSLVGTGTGANVLTF
cdr3_nt: TGTGCCAGCAGCTTAGTTGGGACAGGGACTGGGGCCAACGTCCTGACTTTC
d_call: TRBD1
j_call: TRBJ2-6
v_call: TRBV7-2
clone_size: .

cdr3_aa: CASSFGIQGTDTQYF
cdr3_nt: TGCGCCAGCAGCTTTGGGATCCAGGGCACAGATACGCAGTATTTT
d_call: .
j_call: TRBJ2-3
v_call: TRBV5-1
clone_size: .

cdr3_aa: CASSSHLETQYF
cdr3_nt: TGTGCCAGTAGTAGTCATTTGGAGACCCAGTACTTC
d_call: .
j_call: TRBJ2-5
v_call: TRBV19
clone_size: .

cdr3_aa: CASSRYREDDIQYF
cdr3_nt: TGCGCCAGCAGCCGCTACAGGGAGGATGACATTCAGTACTTC
d_call: .
j_call: TRBJ2-4
v_call: TRBV4-3
clone_size: .

cdr3_aa: CASSEAQPGLGNTQYF
cdr3_nt: TGTGCCAGCAGTGAAGCGCAACCAGGGTTAGGCAATACGCAGTATTTT
d_call: .
j_call: TRBJ2-3
v_call: TRBV2
clone_size: .

cdr3_aa: CASSSGGLAGGGTQYF
cdr3_nt: TGTGCCAGCAGCTCGGGGGGGCTAGCGGGAGGAGGGACCCAGTACTTC
d_call: TRBD2
j_call: TRBJ2-5
v_call: TRBV11-2
clone_size: once

cdr3_aa: CASSLTSGGAGAKNIQYF
cdr3_nt: TGTGCCAGCAGCTTGACTAGCGGGGGTGCGGGGGCCAAAAACATTCAGTACTTC
d_call: TRBD2
j_call: TRBJ2-4
v_call: TRBV11-2
clone_size: .

cdr3_aa: CASSPSSGRGEQYF
cdr3_nt: TGTGCCAGCTCACCAAGTAGCGGGAGAGGGGAGCAGTACTTC
d_call: TRBD2
j_call: TRBJ2-7
v_call: TRBV18
clone_size: .

cdr3_aa: CASSATGQETQYF
cdr3_nt: TGTGCCAGCAGTGCGACAGGGCAAGAGACCCAGTACTTC
d_call: TRBD1
j_call: TRBJ2-5
v_call: TRBV6-4
clone_size: .

cdr3_aa: CASSLTGGAYLGEVFF
cdr3_nt: TGCGCCAGCAGCTTGACAGGGGGCGCTTACCTTGGGGAGGTGTTTTTT
d_call: TRBD1
j_call: TRBJ2-2
v_call: TRBV5-1
clone_size: .

cdr3_aa: CASSLGTSDRLYNEQFF
cdr3_nt: TGTGCCAGCAGCTTAGGTACTAGCGACCGATTGTACAATGAGCAGTTCTTC
d_call: TRBD2
j_call: TRBJ2-1
v_call: TRBV7-9
clone_size: .